The T cell receptor (beta chain) under discussion was sequenced for a study of blood T cell repertoires in COVID-19. Study as a whole: From T cells, B-cell-depleted T cells, or PBMCs came the material, which was cDNA or gDNA.

Profiling relied on immunoSEQ multiplex PCR, and the TCRdb table lists in-frame clones only, not all of them. The sample holds 110,000 to 150,000 clones, 86% seen once. The V and J ends lost 7 bases and 3 bases, in that order; junction bases with no gene match: 3. The CDR3 spans 13 residues. The germline gives CDR1 MNHEY, CDR2 SMNVEV (reference sequence). The rearrangement links TRBV27 to TRBJ2-1; 7 nucleotides align to TRBD1. This clonotype was obtained from a man aged 50 to 59 who had recovered from COVID-19. Sequenced sample: PBMCs or T cells enriched from blood (not recorded which). CDR3 region: CASTRQGYNEQFF. Here the CDR3 DNA reads TGTGCCAGCACCAGACAGGGCTACAATGAGCAGTTCTTC.